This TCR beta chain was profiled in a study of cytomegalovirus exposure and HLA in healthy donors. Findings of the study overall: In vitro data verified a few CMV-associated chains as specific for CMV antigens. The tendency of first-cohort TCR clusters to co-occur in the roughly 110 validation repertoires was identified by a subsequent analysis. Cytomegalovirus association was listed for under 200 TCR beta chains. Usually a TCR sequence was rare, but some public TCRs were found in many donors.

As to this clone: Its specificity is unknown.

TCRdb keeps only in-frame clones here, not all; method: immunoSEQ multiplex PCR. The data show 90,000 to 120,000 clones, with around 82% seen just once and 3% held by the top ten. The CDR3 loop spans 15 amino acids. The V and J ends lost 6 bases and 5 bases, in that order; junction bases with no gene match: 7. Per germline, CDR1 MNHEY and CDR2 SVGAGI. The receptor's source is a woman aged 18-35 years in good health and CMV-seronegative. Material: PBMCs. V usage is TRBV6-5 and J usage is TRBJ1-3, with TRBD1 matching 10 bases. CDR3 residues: CASSNPGQGRNTIYF. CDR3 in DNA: TGTGCCAGCAGCAACCCGGGACAGGGGAGAAACACCATATATTTT.